This T cell receptor (beta chain) was found in a study of cytomegalovirus exposure and HLA in healthy donors. Findings of the study overall: The classifier was said to identify cytomegalovirus status with high specificity and sensitivity.

The PCR ran on 60 Vbeta and 13 Jbeta primers. Profiling relied on immunoSEQ multiplex PCR, and the TCRdb table lists in-frame clones only, not all of them. The sample lists 100,000 to 120,000 clones; around 73% were seen once. Note on this clone: What it binds is not known.

Sequencing input: PBMCs. The origin of this receptor is a man aged 30-40 years in good health and CMV-seronegative.

CDR3 in DNA: TGCGCCAGCTCCCGGGATTGGAATTCACCCCTCCACTTT. This sequence encodes CASSRDWNSPLHF. This chain connects TRBV10-1 to TRBJ1-6; D call uncertain. CDR1 and CDR2 (germline): WNHNN, SYGVQD (reference sequence). The CDR3 has 13 amino acids. Trimming stripped 8 bases from V and 7 bases from J, with 12 bases between.